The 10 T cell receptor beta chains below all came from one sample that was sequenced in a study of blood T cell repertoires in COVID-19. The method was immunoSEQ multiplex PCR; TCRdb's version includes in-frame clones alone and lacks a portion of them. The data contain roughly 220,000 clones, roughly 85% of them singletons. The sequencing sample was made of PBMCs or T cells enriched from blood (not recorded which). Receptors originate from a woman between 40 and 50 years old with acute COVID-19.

The CDR3 DNA is TGTGCCAGCAGTTTAGAGTCCTACGAGCAGTACTTC. Its translation is CASSLESYEQYF. The rearrangement links TRBV28 to TRBJ2-7; D remains unclear. This CDR3 spans 12 amino acids. Germline CDR1 and CDR2: MDHEN and SYDVKM. V lost 2 bases, J lost 1 base, and 3 bases lay in between.

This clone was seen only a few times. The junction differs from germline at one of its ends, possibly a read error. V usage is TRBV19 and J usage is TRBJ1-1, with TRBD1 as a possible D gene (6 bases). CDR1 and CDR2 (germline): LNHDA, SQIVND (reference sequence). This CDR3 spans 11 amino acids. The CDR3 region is CASIRDTEAFF. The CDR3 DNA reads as TGTGCCAGTATCCGGGACACCGAAGCTTTCTTT. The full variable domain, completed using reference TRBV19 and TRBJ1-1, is DGGITQSPKYLFRKEGQNVTLSCEQNLNHDAMYWYRQDPGQGLRLIYYSQIVNDFQKGDIAEGYSVSREKKESFPLTVTSAQKNPTAFYLCASIRDTEAFFGQGTRLTVV.

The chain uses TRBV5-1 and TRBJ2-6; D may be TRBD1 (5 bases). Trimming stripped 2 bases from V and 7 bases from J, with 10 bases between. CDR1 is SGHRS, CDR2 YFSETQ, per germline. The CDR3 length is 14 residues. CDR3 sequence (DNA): TGCGCCAGCAGCTTCCCAGGGATCGCCAACGTCCTGACTTTC. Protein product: CASSFPGIANVLTF.

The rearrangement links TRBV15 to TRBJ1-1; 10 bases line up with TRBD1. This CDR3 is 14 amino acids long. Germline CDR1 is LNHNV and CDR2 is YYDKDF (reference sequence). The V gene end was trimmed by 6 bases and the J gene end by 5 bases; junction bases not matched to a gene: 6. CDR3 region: CATRTGTGVTEAFF. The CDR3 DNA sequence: TGTGCCACCAGGACCGGGACAGGGGTTACTGAAGCTTTCTTT.

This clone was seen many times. The CDR3 region has the DNA TGCGCCAGCAGCCAAGATGAGGGCGAAAGTTACCGGGGCTACACCTTC. This encodes CASSQDEGESYRGYTF. The chain is built from TRBV4-1 and TRBJ1-2; no definite D call. Germline lookup yields CDR1 MGHRA and CDR2 YSYEKL. Trimming stripped 0 bases from V and 8 bases from J, with 19 bases between. There are 16 residues in the CDR3.

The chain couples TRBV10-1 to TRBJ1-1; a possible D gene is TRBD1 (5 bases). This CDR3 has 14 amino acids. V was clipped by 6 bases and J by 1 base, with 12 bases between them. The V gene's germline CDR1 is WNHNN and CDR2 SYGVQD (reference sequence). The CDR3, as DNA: TGCGCCAGCAGCACGACAGACCGGAACACTGAAGCTTTCTTT. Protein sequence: CASSTTDRNTEAFF.

The CDR3 coding sequence is TGTGCCAGCAGCCTCCTGGGAGCGGGAGGGGATGAGCAGTTCTTC. Translating it yields CASSLLGAGGDEQFF. The V and J genes are TRBV14 and TRBJ2-1, with 10 bases lining up with TRBD2. J gave up 8 bases and V 4 bases, and 8 bases lay outside the gene matches. This CDR3 region has 15 residues. Germline V gene data show CDR1 as SGHDN and CDR2 as FVKESK.

The CDR3 protein is CASTAGVKETQYF. Here the CDR3 DNA reads TGTGCCAGTACCGCGGGGGTCAAAGAGACCCAGTACTTC. The V and J genes are TRBV19 and TRBJ2-5, with 7 bases identical to TRBD2. Germline loops: CDR1 LNHDA, CDR2 SQIVND (reference sequence). Trimming at V came to 7 bases and at J to 3 bases, leaving 5 bases not matched to a gene. This CDR3 region has 13 residues. The full variable domain, in which reference TRBV19 and TRBJ2-5 provide the parts outside the CDR3, is DGGITQSPKYLFRKEGQNVTLSCEQNLNHDAMYWYRQDPGQGLRLIYYSQIVNDFQKGDIAEGYSVSREKKESFPLTVTSAQKNPTAFYLCASTAGVKETQYFGPGTRLLVL.

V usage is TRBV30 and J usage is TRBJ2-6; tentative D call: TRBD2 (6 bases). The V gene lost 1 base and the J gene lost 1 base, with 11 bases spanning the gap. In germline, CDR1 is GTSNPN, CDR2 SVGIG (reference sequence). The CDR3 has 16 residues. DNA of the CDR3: TGTGCCTGGAGTGCGGGGGTCGGGTCTGGGGCCAACGTCCTGACTTTC. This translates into CAWSAGVGSGANVLTF.

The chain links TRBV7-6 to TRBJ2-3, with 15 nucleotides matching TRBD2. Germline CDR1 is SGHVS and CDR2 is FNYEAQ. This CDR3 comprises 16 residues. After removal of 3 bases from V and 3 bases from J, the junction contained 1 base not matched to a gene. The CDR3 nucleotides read TGTGCCAGCAGCTTGGGGACTAGCGGGAGGACAGATACGCAGTATTTT. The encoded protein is CASSLGTSGRTDTQYF.